A single sample gave rise to the 15 T cell receptor beta chains below, sequenced in a study of cytomegalovirus exposure and HLA in healthy donors. Use of 60 Vbeta and 13 Jbeta primers characterized the PCR. Repertoires were generated with immunoSEQ multiplex PCR, while TCRdb's copy carries only in-frame clones and drops some. Counted here are around 130,000 clones, approximately 80% occurring once; the ten biggest clones make up about 10%. The specimen was PBMCs. These receptors were obtained from a male donor in good health and CMV-seropositive.

The chain links TRBV20-1 to TRBJ1-4; D is possibly TRBD1 (5 bases). There are 11 residues in the CDR3. Between the trimmed V and J ends, which lost 8 bases and 7 bases, there was a span of 11 bases. Germline values: CDR1 DFQATT, CDR2 SNEGSKA (reference sequence). The CDR3 sequence: CSTPGGEKLFF. DNA for the CDR3: TGCAGTACCCCCGGGGGTGAAAAACTGTTTTTT.

Notes on this clone: A read error may account for a junction end that differs from germline. Other DNA sequences in the same sample also yield this CDR3. V is TRBV29-1 and J is TRBJ1-1, with D perhaps matching TRBD1 (6 bases). Per germline, CDR1 SQVTM and CDR2 ANQGSEA. The CDR3 covers 13 residues. The CDR3 sequence: CSAPGPDRSEAFF. The DNA of the CDR3 is TGCAGCGCCCCTGGGCCCGACAGGAGTGAAGCCTTCTTT.

The chain combines TRBV5-4 with TRBJ1-2; TRBD1 aligns across 10 bases. The V gene's germline CDR1 is SGHNT and CDR2 YYREEE (reference sequence). The CDR3 runs 16 residues. V lost 5 bases to trimming and J lost 7 bases; unmatched junction nucleotides: 14. The CDR3 DNA reads as TGTGCCAGCAGTCGCCCGATCGGGACAGGGGCGAGTGGCTACACCTTC. It codes for CASSRPIGTGASGYTF.

A note on this clone: The junction differs from germline at one of its ends, possibly a read error. The chain joins TRBV7-6 to TRBJ2-6; TRBD2 is a possible D gene (6 bases). The CDR3 contains 14 residues. The V gene's germline CDR1 is SGHVS and CDR2 FNYEAQ. Written as DNA, the CDR3 is TGTGCCAGCAGCTCGGGCGGGACGGTGAACGGCCTGACTTTC. Amino acid sequence: CASSSGGTVNGLTF.

The table lists this clone with a few counts. The V and J genes are TRBV14 and TRBJ1-4, with D tentatively TRBD1 (6 bases). With 0 bases removed from V and 7 bases from J, the gap between germline ends came to 18 bases. The CDR3 covers 17 residues. The germline V gene encodes CDR1 SGHDN and CDR2 FVKESK. The CDR3 DNA reads as TGTGCCAGCAGCCAAGATCGGGCCCACAGGGATGGTGAAAAACTGTTTTTT. It specifies CASSQDRAHRDGEKLFF.

This chain links TRBV29-1 with TRBJ2-7; D is uncertain. The CDR3 is 14 residues long. V lost 0 bases, J lost 1 base, and 10 bases lay in between. Per germline, CDR1 SQVTM and CDR2 ANQGSEA. The CDR3 nucleotides read TGCAGCGTTGAAGATCGTGCTATTTCCTACGAGCAGTACTTC. Residues: CSVEDRAISYEQYF.

This clone was seen just once. The rearrangement links TRBV4-3 to TRBJ2-1, with TRBD1 matching 7 bases. V lost 0 bases, J lost 2 bases, and 7 bases stayed unmatched. The CDR3 extends over 17 amino acids. Germline V CDR1 and CDR2: LGHNA, YSLEER. CDR3 in amino acids: CASSQDRAGGTYNEQFF. In DNA, the CDR3 is TGCGCCAGCAGCCAAGATCGGGCAGGGGGTACCTACAATGAGCAGTTCTTC.

V is TRBV19 and J is TRBJ2-7, with 9 nucleotides matching TRBD2. The CDR3 has 17 amino acids. Per germline, CDR1 LNHDA and CDR2 SQIVND (reference sequence). V dropped 4 bases and J dropped 0; count of bases not matched to a gene: 10. This CDR3 reads CASSNPSSGTVSYEQYF. The CDR3 DNA sequence: TGTGCCAGTAGTAACCCTTCTAGCGGGACCGTCTCCTACGAGCAGTACTTC.

This chain links TRBV27 with TRBJ2-7, with D perhaps TRBD1 (7 bases). Germline assignment: CDR1 MNHEY and CDR2 SMNVEV (reference sequence). The length of the CDR3 is 14 residues. V lost 7 bases and J 2 bases, leaving 15 bases between the germline ends. This CDR3 is CASNHGGGPYEQYF. In nucleotides, the CDR3 is TGTGCCAGCAACCATGGAGGGGGCCCCTACGAGCAGTACTTC.

This chain links TRBV7-6 with TRBJ2-2; perhaps TRBD2 as D (5 bases). The CDR3 runs 16 residues. Trimming cost V 6 bases and J 5 bases, with 19 bases left between them. Germline V gives CDR1 SGHVS, CDR2 FNYEAQ. This chain's CDR3 is CASRHPSNTGTGELFF. The DNA of the CDR3 is TGTGCCAGCAGGCACCCCTCCAACACGGGGACCGGGGAGCTGTTTTTT.

The V and J genes are TRBV28 and TRBJ1-2; 8 bases align to TRBD1. V lost 3 bases and J lost 6; bases outside the gene matches: 9. Germline V gene data show CDR1 as MDHEN and CDR2 as SYDVKM. There are 15 residues in the CDR3. The CDR3 sequence is CASSLTGEGLDGYTF. As DNA, the CDR3 is TGTGCCAGCAGTTTGACAGGGGAAGGGCTGGATGGCTACACCTTC.

The J gene is TRBJ2-3, the V gene TRBV25-1; D is possibly TRBD2 (6 bases). This CDR3 spans 13 amino acids. Germline-derived CDR1 and CDR2 are MGHDK and SYGVNS. V gave up 2 bases and J gave up 4 bases, with 7 bases separating them. The CDR3: CASSEGGADTQYF. The CDR3 DNA reads as TGTGCCAGCAGTGAAGGAGGGGCAGATACGCAGTATTTT.

The chain is built from TRBV19 and TRBJ1-5; D is uncertain. The ends were cut back, 5 bases at V and 10 bases at J, with 12 bases in the middle. The CDR3 covers 12 residues. Germline V lookup: CDR1 LNHDA, CDR2 SQIVND (reference sequence). The CDR3: CASSSYPHPQHF. In DNA form, the CDR3 reads TGTGCCAGTAGTTCCTACCCTCATCCCCAGCATTTT.

The V call is TRBV6-4, the J call TRBJ2-1, with 8 nucleotides matching TRBD2. Germline V gene data show CDR1 as MRHNA and CDR2 as SNTAGT. This CDR3 spans 14 amino acids. The J segment lost 5 bases and the V segment lost 4 bases, leaving 4 bases of the junction unmatched. This chain's CDR3 is CASSVGTSHNEQFF. The CDR3 bases are TGTGCCAGCAGTGTAGGGACTAGTCACAATGAGCAGTTCTTC.

In this sample, this clone turned up once. This chain links TRBV28 with TRBJ1-2, with TRBD1 as a possible D gene (6 bases). In germline, CDR1 is MDHEN, CDR2 SYDVKM. V dropped 9 bases and J dropped 7 bases, with 9 bases sitting between them. The CDR3 is 10 amino acids. For the CDR3, the DNA is TGTGCCAGTTACAGGGTTGGCTACACCTTC. The encoded protein is CASYRVGYTF.